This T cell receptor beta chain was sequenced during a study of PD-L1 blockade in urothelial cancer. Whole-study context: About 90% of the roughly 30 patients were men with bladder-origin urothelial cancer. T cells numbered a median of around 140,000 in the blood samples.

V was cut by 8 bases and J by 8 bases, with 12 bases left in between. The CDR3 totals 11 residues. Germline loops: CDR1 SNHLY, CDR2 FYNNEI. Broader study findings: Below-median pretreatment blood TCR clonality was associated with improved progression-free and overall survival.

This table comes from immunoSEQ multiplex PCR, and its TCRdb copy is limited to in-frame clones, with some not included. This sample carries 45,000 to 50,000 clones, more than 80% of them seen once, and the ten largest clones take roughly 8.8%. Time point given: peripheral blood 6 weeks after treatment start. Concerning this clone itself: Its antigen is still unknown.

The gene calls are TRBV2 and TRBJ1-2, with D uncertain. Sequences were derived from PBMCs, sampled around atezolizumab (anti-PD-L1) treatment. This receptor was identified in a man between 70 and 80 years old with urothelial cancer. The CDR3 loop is CASVGPNGYTF. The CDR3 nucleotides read TGTGCCAGCGTTGGCCCGAACGGCTACACCTTC.